The clone carrying this TCR beta chain occurred many times. During its preparation, the TCRbeta library received unique molecular identifiers. One entry per CDR3 protein results from TCRdb running MiXCR on the PCR reads. The data contain about 230,000 distinct CDR3 sequences, approximately 9.8% of them singletons. This specimen belongs to a study of T-cell reconstitution after alpha-beta-depleted transplantation in children. The CDR3 is 14 residues long. Germline V CDR1 and CDR2: GTSNPN, SVGIG (reference sequence). Trimming took 0 bases from V and 0 from J, leaving 8 bases between them. V gene TRBV30 combines with J gene TRBJ1-1; D unclear. The source was PBMCs from the stem cell graft donor, collected from the stem cell graft. The source is a human donor who donated a stem cell graft to a child with SCID. CDR3 coding DNA: TGTGCCTGGAGTGTTCCCGCTGTGAACACTGAAGCTTTCTTT. This codes for CAWSVPAVNTEAFF. The complete variable domain, with remaining parts taken from reference TRBV30 and TRBJ1-1, reads SQTIHQWPATLVQPVGSPLSLECTVEGTSNPNLYWYRQAAGRGLQLLFYSVGIGQISSEVPQNLSASRPQDRQFILSSKKLLLSDSGFYLCAWSVPAVNTEAFFGQGTRLTVV.